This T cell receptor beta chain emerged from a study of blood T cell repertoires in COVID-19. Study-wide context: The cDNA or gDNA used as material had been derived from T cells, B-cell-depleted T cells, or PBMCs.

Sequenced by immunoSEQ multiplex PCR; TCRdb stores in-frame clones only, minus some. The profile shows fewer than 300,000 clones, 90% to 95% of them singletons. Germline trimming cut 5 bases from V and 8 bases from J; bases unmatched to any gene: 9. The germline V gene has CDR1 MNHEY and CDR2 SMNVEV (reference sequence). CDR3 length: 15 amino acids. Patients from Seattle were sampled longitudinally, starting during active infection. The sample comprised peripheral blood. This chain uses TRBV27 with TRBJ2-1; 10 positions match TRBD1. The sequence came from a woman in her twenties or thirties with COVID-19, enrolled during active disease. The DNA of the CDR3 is TGTGCCAGCAGTACCCCGGGACAGGGGAGGCATGAGCAGTTCTTC. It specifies CASSTPGQGRHEQFF.